This T cell receptor beta chain stems from a study of cytomegalovirus exposure and HLA in healthy donors. Comments on this clone: Its antigen is not identified.

The PCR ran on 60 Vbeta and 13 Jbeta primers. This table comes from immunoSEQ multiplex PCR, and its TCRdb copy is limited to in-frame clones, with some not included. The sample's table shows 75,000 to 90,000 clones. Study-level points and caveats: Most TCR beta V segments were productive about 87% or about 30% of the time in an earlier analysis.

The V end lost 2 bases, the J end lost 2 bases, and 16 bases lay between the germline ends. Germline V gene sequence: CDR1 MNHEY, CDR2 SVGAGI. The CDR3 covers 16 residues. This TCR came from a woman aged 55 to 70 in good health and CMV-seronegative. The chain joins TRBV6-5 to TRBJ2-7, with D possibly being TRBD1 (6 bases). The material sequenced was PBMCs. This chain's CDR3 is CASSYSRGHTAYEQYF. The DNA for the CDR3 is TGTGCCAGCAGTTACAGTCGGGGACATACCGCCTACGAGCAGTACTTC.